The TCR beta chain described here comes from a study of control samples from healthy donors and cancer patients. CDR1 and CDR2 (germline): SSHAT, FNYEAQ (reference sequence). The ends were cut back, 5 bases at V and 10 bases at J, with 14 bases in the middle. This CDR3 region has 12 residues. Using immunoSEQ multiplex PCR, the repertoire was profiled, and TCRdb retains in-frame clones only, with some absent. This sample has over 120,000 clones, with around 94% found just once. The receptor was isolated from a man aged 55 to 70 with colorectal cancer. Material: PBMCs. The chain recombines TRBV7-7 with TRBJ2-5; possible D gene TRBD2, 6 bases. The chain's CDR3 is CASSPGTLYQYF. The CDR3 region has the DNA TGTGCCAGCAGCCCCGGGACTCTCTACCAGTACTTC.